These T cell receptor beta chains were read from a single sample in a study of blood T cell repertoires in COVID-19. Data came from immunoSEQ multiplex PCR; TCRdb stores just in-frame clones and leaves some out. The sample lists tens of thousands of clones, around nine tenths occurring once. The sequencing sample was made of peripheral blood. All receptors come from a woman between 70 and 85 years old with acute or convalescent COVID-19. Each CDR3 is given with its conserved first and last residue. Each record gives: V gene, clone size, D gene, J gene, CDR3 DNA, CDR3 protein. D genes are given only for firm matches. Some rows have no size entry. The others give once, few or many, or a class for an expanded clone.

v_gene: TRBV11-2; abundance: -; d_gene: TRBD1; j_gene: TRBJ1-2; CDR3nt: TGTGCCAGCAGCTTAGGCCTTGGGGGGACAGCCTATGGCTACACCTTC; CDR3aa: CASSLGLGGTAYGYTF
v_gene: TRBV18; abundance: -; d_gene: -; j_gene: TRBJ1-6; CDR3nt: TGTGCCAGCTCACCCGACAGAAATTCACCCCTCCACTTT; CDR3aa: CASSPDRNSPLHF
v_gene: TRBV5-4; abundance: once; d_gene: -; j_gene: TRBJ1-2; CDR3nt: TGTGCCAGCAGCTTCCCGACAGGCACTAACTATGGCTACACCTTC; CDR3aa: CASSFPTGTNYGYTF
v_gene: TRBV3-1/TRBV3-2; abundance: -; d_gene: -; j_gene: TRBJ2-1; CDR3nt: TGTGCCAGCAGCCAATTCGGGGCGGGGCGGAACAATGAGCAGTTCTTC; CDR3aa: CASSQFGAGRNNEQFF
v_gene: TRBV4-1; abundance: -; d_gene: TRBD1; j_gene: TRBJ2-5; CDR3nt: TGCGCCAGCAGCCAAGGGAGGACAGGAGAAGAGACCCAGTACTTC; CDR3aa: CASSQGRTGEETQYF
v_gene: TRBV29-1; abundance: -; d_gene: TRBD1; j_gene: TRBJ1-1; CDR3nt: TGCAGCGTAGGACAGGGAGGCACTGAAGCTTTCTTT; CDR3aa: CSVGQGGTEAFF
v_gene: TRBV7-9; abundance: -; d_gene: -; j_gene: TRBJ2-3; CDR3nt: TGTGCCAGCAGTCTTCTTGGCACAGATACGCAGTATTTT; CDR3aa: CASSLLGTDTQYF
v_gene: TRBV18; abundance: -; d_gene: -; j_gene: TRBJ2-7; CDR3nt: TGTGCCAGCTCCCCCCTGGTTGAGGGCGAGCAGTACTTC; CDR3aa: CASSPLVEGEQYF
v_gene: TRBV5-5; abundance: -; d_gene: -; j_gene: TRBJ1-1; CDR3nt: TGTGCCAGCAGTCGCTCCCCCTCCGGTGAAGCTTTCTTT; CDR3aa: CASSRSPSGEAFF
v_gene: TRBV4-1; abundance: -; d_gene: -; j_gene: TRBJ1-4; CDR3nt: TGCGCCAGCAGCCTGCGACAGGAGCTAAATGAAAAACTGTTTTTT; CDR3aa: CASSLRQELNEKLFF
v_gene: TRBV24-1; abundance: few; d_gene: -; j_gene: TRBJ1-5; CDR3nt: TGTGCCACCAGTGGTCCGGGATCCGGTCACGATCAGCCCCAGCATTTT; CDR3aa: CATSGPGSGHDQPQHF
v_gene: TRBV5-1; abundance: once; d_gene: -; j_gene: TRBJ2-6; CDR3nt: TGCGCCAGCAGCTTGAGTTCGAGGGCCACCTCTGGGGCCAACGTCCTGACTTTC; CDR3aa: CASSLSSRATSGANVLTF
v_gene: TRBV2; abundance: few; d_gene: TRBD1; j_gene: TRBJ1-1; CDR3nt: TGTGCCAGCAGCTTAGCCGGGACAGTGATGAACACTGAAGCTTTCTTT; CDR3aa: CASSLAGTVMNTEAFF
v_gene: TRBV5-5; abundance: -; d_gene: TRBD2; j_gene: TRBJ2-7; CDR3nt: TGTGCCAGCAGCTTCGGCGGGGGACGCGGGACTAGCGGGTCCTACGAGCAGTACTTC; CDR3aa: CASSFGGGRGTSGSYEQYF
v_gene: TRBV2; abundance: -; d_gene: TRBD2; j_gene: TRBJ2-5; CDR3nt: TGTGCCAGCAGCCCGGCTAGCGGGGGGCAAGAGACCCAGTACTTC; CDR3aa: CASSPASGGQETQYF
v_gene: TRBV2; abundance: once; d_gene: -; j_gene: TRBJ2-7; CDR3nt: TGTGCCGGGACCGTCGGGGGAAGGGAGCAGTACTTC; CDR3aa: CAGTVGGREQYF
v_gene: TRBV28; abundance: -; d_gene: TRBD1; j_gene: TRBJ1-2; CDR3nt: TGTGCCAGCATTCGGCCGGGACAGGGAAATCTTTTGGGTGGCTACACCTTC; CDR3aa: CASIRPGQGNLLGGYTF
v_gene: TRBV7-8; abundance: few; d_gene: -; j_gene: TRBJ2-1; CDR3nt: TGTGCCAGCAGCTTAGAGGGACACAGTTACAATGAGCAGTTCTTC; CDR3aa: CASSLEGHSYNEQFF
v_gene: TRBV5-4; abundance: -; d_gene: TRBD2; j_gene: TRBJ2-2; CDR3nt: TGTGCCAGCAGCACCTTAGCGGGGGGAGATACCGGGGAGCTGTTTTTT; CDR3aa: CASSTLAGGDTGELFF
v_gene: TRBV5-6; abundance: -; d_gene: -; j_gene: TRBJ2-3; CDR3nt: TGTGCCAGCAGCTTGGGTCCGGACACTCTGGATACGCAGTATTTT; CDR3aa: CASSLGPDTLDTQYF
v_gene: TRBV10-3; abundance: -; d_gene: TRBD2; j_gene: TRBJ2-5; CDR3nt: TGTGCCATCAGTGAAGCTGGGGGGGGGACCCAGTACTTC; CDR3aa: CAISEAGGGTQYF
v_gene: TRBV4-1; abundance: -; d_gene: -; j_gene: TRBJ2-5; CDR3nt: TGCGCCAGCAGCCAAGAACAGGGAATACAAGAGACCCAGTACTTC; CDR3aa: CASSQEQGIQETQYF
v_gene: TRBV5-1; abundance: -; d_gene: TRBD1; j_gene: TRBJ2-1; CDR3nt: TGCGCCAGCAACGGGGGACAGGGGTTTAGCCCGTCGGGCTACAATGAGCAGTTCTTC; CDR3aa: CASNGGQGFSPSGYNEQFF
v_gene: TRBV10-3; abundance: -; d_gene: -; j_gene: TRBJ1-2; CDR3nt: TGTGCCATCACCCCGGACACCAACTATGGCTACACCTTC; CDR3aa: CAITPDTNYGYTF
v_gene: TRBV27; abundance: few; d_gene: TRBD1; j_gene: TRBJ2-7; CDR3nt: TGTGCCAGCAGTGCCTACGGGACAGGGCTTACCTACGAGCAGTACTTC; CDR3aa: CASSAYGTGLTYEQYF
v_gene: TRBV29-1; abundance: once; d_gene: -; j_gene: TRBJ2-1; CDR3nt: TGCAGCGTTGAAAAATATGAGGGCTATGAGCAGTTCTTC; CDR3aa: CSVEKYEGYEQFF
v_gene: TRBV16; abundance: -; d_gene: -; j_gene: TRBJ1-4; CDR3nt: TGTGCCAGCAGCCAATCTTCCAGAAATGAAAAACTGTTTTTT; CDR3aa: CASSQSSRNEKLFF
v_gene: TRBV2; abundance: -; d_gene: TRBD1; j_gene: TRBJ1-5; CDR3nt: TGTGCCAGCAGTGAACCCCGACAGGGGAATCAGCCCCAGCATTTT; CDR3aa: CASSEPRQGNQPQHF
v_gene: TRBV19; abundance: -; d_gene: -; j_gene: TRBJ2-6; CDR3nt: TGTGCCAGTAGTATTCGGGGCTCTGGGGCCAACGTCCTGACTTTC; CDR3aa: CASSIRGSGANVLTF
v_gene: TRBV4-2; abundance: -; d_gene: -; j_gene: TRBJ1-5; CDR3nt: TGTGCCAGCAGCCAAGATCTGTTTCAGCCCCAGCATTTT; CDR3aa: CASSQDLFQPQHF
v_gene: TRBV5-1; abundance: -; d_gene: -; j_gene: TRBJ2-2; CDR3nt: TGCGCCAGCAGCCAACAGGGTAGCACCGGGGAGCTGTTTTTT; CDR3aa: CASSQQGSTGELFF
v_gene: TRBV19; abundance: -; d_gene: -; j_gene: TRBJ1-5; CDR3nt: TGTGCCAGTAGGAACACCAATCAGCCCCAGCATTTT; CDR3aa: CASRNTNQPQHF
v_gene: TRBV6-5; abundance: few; d_gene: TRBD1; j_gene: TRBJ1-5; CDR3nt: TGTGCCAGCAGTTCCGGACAGGGAGGAGGCCCCCAGCATTTT; CDR3aa: CASSSGQGGGPQHF
v_gene: TRBV5-1; abundance: -; d_gene: -; j_gene: TRBJ2-5; CDR3nt: TGCGCCAGCAGCTTCCGACATAACGAACCGGCGGAGACCCAGTACTTC; CDR3aa: CASSFRHNEPAETQYF
v_gene: TRBV6-1; abundance: -; d_gene: -; j_gene: TRBJ1-6; CDR3nt: TGTGCCAGCAGTGATGTCAGGGCTAATTCACCCCTCCACTTT; CDR3aa: CASSDVRANSPLHF
v_gene: TRBV19; abundance: -; d_gene: -; j_gene: TRBJ1-2; CDR3nt: TGTGCCAGTAGTATAGCTCAAGCGACAGGCTTCTATGGCTACACCTTC; CDR3aa: CASSIAQATGFYGYTF
v_gene: TRBV2; abundance: -; d_gene: -; j_gene: TRBJ1-6; CDR3nt: TGTGCCAGCAGTGTTGACACCTCACCCCTCCACTTT; CDR3aa: CASSVDTSPLHF
v_gene: TRBV19; abundance: -; d_gene: -; j_gene: TRBJ1-5; CDR3nt: TGTGCCAGTAGTATAGTAGCGGGGATTGGACAGCCCCAGCATTTT; CDR3aa: CASSIVAGIGQPQHF
v_gene: TRBV11-2; abundance: -; d_gene: -; j_gene: TRBJ1-1; CDR3nt: TGTGCCAGCAGCCTGGACAGAACGAACACTGAAGCTTTCTTT; CDR3aa: CASSLDRTNTEAFF
v_gene: TRBV19; abundance: -; d_gene: TRBD1; j_gene: TRBJ1-4; CDR3nt: TGTGCCAGTAGCGGACATGGGACAGCAACTAATGAAAAACTGTTTTTT; CDR3aa: CASSGHGTATNEKLFF
v_gene: TRBV3-1/TRBV3-2; abundance: -; d_gene: TRBD1; j_gene: TRBJ1-5; CDR3nt: TGTGCCAGCGGACAGGAGAGGAGCAATCAGCCCCAGCATTTT; CDR3aa: CASGQERSNQPQHF
v_gene: TRBV7-2; abundance: -; d_gene: TRBD2; j_gene: TRBJ2-3; CDR3nt: TGTGCCAGCAGCGCCGGACTAGCGGGGACTAGCACAGATACGCAGTATTTT; CDR3aa: CASSAGLAGTSTDTQYF
v_gene: TRBV18; abundance: -; d_gene: -; j_gene: TRBJ1-3; CDR3nt: TGTGCCAGCTCACCACCGGGCTTACTGGGGCGATCTGGAAACACCATATATTTT; CDR3aa: CASSPPGLLGRSGNTIYF
v_gene: TRBV14; abundance: -; d_gene: TRBD1; j_gene: TRBJ1-3; CDR3nt: TGTGCCAGCAGCCCGGACAGGGGGGTTGGAAACACCATATATTTT; CDR3aa: CASSPDRGVGNTIYF
v_gene: TRBV19; abundance: -; d_gene: -; j_gene: TRBJ2-5; CDR3nt: TGTGCCAGTAGTATTGCGGGACGGAAAGAGACCCAGTACTTC; CDR3aa: CASSIAGRKETQYF
v_gene: TRBV10-2; abundance: few; d_gene: -; j_gene: TRBJ1-1; CDR3nt: TGCGCCAGCAGTGAGTCACGGGACACTGAAGCTTTCTTT; CDR3aa: CASSESRDTEAFF
v_gene: TRBV16; abundance: -; d_gene: -; j_gene: TRBJ1-5; CDR3nt: TGTGCCAGCAGCAAGCAACTTACTCAGCCCCAGCATTTT; CDR3aa: CASSKQLTQPQHF
v_gene: TRBV24-1; abundance: few; d_gene: TRBD2; j_gene: TRBJ2-2; CDR3nt: TGTGCCACCAAGTCCGACGGGGGGACCGGGGAGCTGTTTTTT; CDR3aa: CATKSDGGTGELFF
v_gene: TRBV5-1; abundance: -; d_gene: TRBD1; j_gene: TRBJ2-1; CDR3nt: TGCGCCAGCAGCTTGGGTGGGACAGACCACAATGAGCAGTTCTTC; CDR3aa: CASSLGGTDHNEQFF
v_gene: TRBV6-6; abundance: -; d_gene: -; j_gene: TRBJ1-1; CDR3nt: TGTGCCAGCAGTTATTACAAATCTGAAGCTTTCTTT; CDR3aa: CASSYYKSEAFF
v_gene: TRBV13; abundance: -; d_gene: TRBD1; j_gene: TRBJ2-7; CDR3nt: TGTGCCAGCAGCTTAGAGGGACAGGGATACGAGCAGTACTTC; CDR3aa: CASSLEGQGYEQYF